The rows below give T cell receptor beta chains drawn from one sample of a study of T cells in Graves' hyperthyroidism and ophthalmopathy. TCRdb analysed the multiplex PCR reads with MiXCR anew, one entry per CDR3 protein. In the table there are hundreds of thousands of distinct CDR3 sequences, roughly a sixth of which are singletons. The sequenced material came from blood. Receptors originate from a woman aged 18-35 years with Graves' hyperthyroidism. Both conserved end residues are part of each CDR3. Fields, in order: V gene, clone size, J gene, D gene, CDR3 protein, CDR3 DNA. D genes are given only for firm matches. Expanded clones get a size class; other rows say once, few or many, or leave the size out.

v_call: TRBV2
clone_size: many
j_call: TRBJ2-5
d_call: .
cdr3_aa: CAHSMRQETQYF
cdr3_nt: TGTGCCCACTCCATGCGCCAAGAGACCCAGTACTTC

v_call: TRBV6-6
clone_size: many
j_call: TRBJ2-3
d_call: .
cdr3_aa: CASSYWQPRDTQYF
cdr3_nt: TGTGCCAGCAGTTATTGGCAGCCTCGGGATACGCAGTATTTT

v_call: TRBV2
clone_size: many
j_call: TRBJ1-5
d_call: .
cdr3_aa: CASSELGGRVGQPQHF
cdr3_nt: TGTGCCAGCAGTGAACTGGGGGGCAGGGTAGGTCAGCCCCAGCATTTT

v_call: TRBV27
clone_size: .
j_call: TRBJ1-5
d_call: .
cdr3_aa: CASSSGLRGGNQPQHF
cdr3_nt: TGTGCCAGCAGTTCCGGGCTCAGGGGCGGGAATCAGCCCCAGCATTTT

v_call: TRBV24-1
clone_size: .
j_call: TRBJ2-5
d_call: .
cdr3_aa: CATSDLRGEETQYF
cdr3_nt: TGTGCCACCAGTGATTTGCGAGGGGAAGAGACCCAGTACTTC

v_call: TRBV4-1
clone_size: .
j_call: TRBJ1-2
d_call: .
cdr3_aa: CASSHDGQTNYGYTF
cdr3_nt: TGCGCCAGCAGCCATGACGGACAAACAAACTATGGCTACACCTTC

v_call: TRBV7-2
clone_size: .
j_call: TRBJ2-1
d_call: .
cdr3_aa: CASSLWAGTKKYNEQFF
cdr3_nt: TGTGCCAGCAGCTTATGGGCCGGGACAAAGAAATACAATGAGCAGTTCTTC

v_call: TRBV28
clone_size: many
j_call: TRBJ1-1
d_call: .
cdr3_aa: CASSFLTASNTEAFF
cdr3_nt: TGTGCCAGCAGTTTTTTGACCGCCTCGAACACTGAAGCTTTCTTT

v_call: TRBV12-5
clone_size: many
j_call: TRBJ2-1
d_call: .
cdr3_aa: CASGLAVSGSGYNEQFF
cdr3_nt: TGTGCTAGTGGTTTGGCTGTCTCGGGGAGTGGGTACAATGAGCAGTTCTTC

v_call: TRBV29-1
clone_size: .
j_call: TRBJ2-1
d_call: TRBD1
cdr3_aa: CSARDRDHNEQFF
cdr3_nt: TGCAGCGCCCGGGACAGGGATCACAATGAGCAGTTCTTC

v_call: TRBV4-1
clone_size: many
j_call: TRBJ2-7
d_call: .
cdr3_aa: CASSSQLGFHNEQYF
cdr3_nt: TGCGCCAGCAGCTCGCAACTCGGATTCCATAACGAGCAGTACTTC

v_call: TRBV5-5
clone_size: many
j_call: TRBJ2-7
d_call: .
cdr3_aa: CASSPGHRKGSYEQYF
cdr3_nt: TGTGCCAGCAGCCCGGGACACCGGAAGGGGAGTTACGAGCAGTACTTC

v_call: TRBV27
clone_size: few
j_call: TRBJ2-3
d_call: .
cdr3_aa: CASSTDRDSRSTDTQYF
cdr3_nt: TGTGCCAGCAGTACCGATCGGGATAGCAGGTCCACAGATACGCAGTATTTT

v_call: TRBV11-2
clone_size: few
j_call: TRBJ2-4
d_call: TRBD2
cdr3_aa: CASSPHGLAGGPRNIQYF
cdr3_nt: TGTGCCAGCAGCCCGCACGGGCTAGCGGGGGGCCCCAGAAACATTCAGTACTTC

v_call: TRBV12-3/TRBV12-4
clone_size: many
j_call: TRBJ2-1
d_call: .
cdr3_aa: CASSQGGGPSYNEQFF
cdr3_nt: TGTGCCAGCAGTCAAGGGGGAGGGCCATCCTACAATGAGCAGTTCTTC

v_call: TRBV27
clone_size: many
j_call: TRBJ1-1
d_call: .
cdr3_aa: CASKISGRGNTEAFF
cdr3_nt: TGTGCCAGCAAAATTTCGGGCCGTGGGAACACTGAAGCTTTCTTT

v_call: TRBV20-1
clone_size: many
j_call: TRBJ1-1
d_call: .
cdr3_aa: CSATGAWGRRSTEAFF
cdr3_nt: TGCAGTGCGACCGGGGCTTGGGGGAGGCGTAGCACTGAAGCTTTCTTT

v_call: TRBV10-2
clone_size: once
j_call: TRBJ2-5
d_call: .
cdr3_aa: CASSEYRQETQYF
cdr3_nt: TGCGCCAGCAGTGAGTACAGGCAAGAGACCCAGTACTTC

v_call: TRBV6-1
clone_size: .
j_call: TRBJ1-1
d_call: .
cdr3_aa: CASSEGLTTEAFF
cdr3_nt: TGTGCCAGCAGTGAAGGCCTAACCACAGAAGCTTTCTTT

v_call: TRBV20-1
clone_size: .
j_call: TRBJ1-3
d_call: .
cdr3_aa: CSASYQNSGNTIYF
cdr3_nt: TGCAGTGCTAGTTACCAGAACTCTGGAAACACCATATATTTT

v_call: TRBV10-3
clone_size: few
j_call: TRBJ1-1
d_call: .
cdr3_aa: CAISELEGLTEAFF
cdr3_nt: TGTGCCATCAGTGAGTTGGAGGGGTTGACTGAAGCTTTCTTT

v_call: TRBV6-1
clone_size: many
j_call: TRBJ2-3
d_call: .
cdr3_aa: CASTLSRLRTDTQYF
cdr3_nt: TGTGCCAGCACCCTTTCCAGGCTTCGCACAGATACGCAGTATTTT

v_call: TRBV27
clone_size: .
j_call: TRBJ1-5
d_call: .
cdr3_aa: CASRGSGPQHF
cdr3_nt: TGTGCCAGCAGGGGATCGGGGCCCCAGCATTTT

v_call: TRBV18
clone_size: many
j_call: TRBJ1-2
d_call: TRBD1
cdr3_aa: CASSPQGQHNYGYTF
cdr3_nt: TGTGCCAGCTCACCACAGGGACAGCATAACTATGGCTACACCTTC

v_call: TRBV30
clone_size: many
j_call: TRBJ1-5
d_call: .
cdr3_aa: CAWSVGANQPQHF
cdr3_nt: TGTGCCTGGAGTGTGGGGGCAAACCAGCCCCAGCATTTT

v_call: TRBV6-1
clone_size: .
j_call: TRBJ2-2
d_call: .
cdr3_aa: CASSRFTYTGELFF
cdr3_nt: TGTGCCAGCAGCCGTTTTACGTACACCGGGGAGCTGTTTTTT

v_call: TRBV20-1
clone_size: many
j_call: TRBJ1-5
d_call: .
cdr3_aa: CSARGPQRAQPQHF
cdr3_nt: TGCAGTGCTAGAGGGCCACAACGTGCTCAGCCCCAGCATTTT

v_call: TRBV29-1
clone_size: .
j_call: TRBJ1-2
d_call: .
cdr3_aa: CSVDAIEGYGYTF
cdr3_nt: TGCAGCGTTGACGCCATAGAGGGGTATGGCTACACCTTC

v_call: TRBV4-3
clone_size: many
j_call: TRBJ1-2
d_call: .
cdr3_aa: CASSRGSDGYTF
cdr3_nt: TGCGCCAGCAGCCGGGGGTCGGATGGCTACACCTTC

v_call: TRBV12-3/TRBV12-4
clone_size: many
j_call: TRBJ1-5
d_call: .
cdr3_aa: CASSLEENQPQHF
cdr3_nt: TGTGCCAGCAGTTTGGAAGAAAATCAGCCCCAGCATTTT

v_call: TRBV10-1
clone_size: .
j_call: TRBJ2-5
d_call: .
cdr3_aa: CATAAVAGETQYF
cdr3_nt: TGCGCCACCGCCGCCGTGGCAGGGGAGACCCAGTACTTC

v_call: TRBV5-4
clone_size: many
j_call: TRBJ1-1
d_call: .
cdr3_aa: CASSLPAENTEAFF
cdr3_nt: TGTGCCAGCAGCTTGCCGGCGGAGAACACTGAAGCTTTCTTT

v_call: TRBV3-1
clone_size: .
j_call: TRBJ2-1
d_call: .
cdr3_aa: CASSQRDGSYNEQFF
cdr3_nt: TGTGCCAGCAGCCAGCGGGACGGCTCCTACAATGAGCAGTTCTTC

v_call: TRBV27
clone_size: few
j_call: TRBJ2-5
d_call: .
cdr3_aa: CASSFRMGIGETQYF
cdr3_nt: TGTGCCAGCAGTTTTAGGATGGGGATAGGAGAGACCCAGTACTTC

v_call: TRBV18
clone_size: few
j_call: TRBJ2-5
d_call: .
cdr3_aa: CASSPTGLEETQYF
cdr3_nt: TGTGCCAGCTCACCGACGGGGTTGGAGGAGACCCAGTACTTC

v_call: TRBV2
clone_size: .
j_call: TRBJ1-4
d_call: TRBD1
cdr3_aa: CASSVQGCNEKLFF
cdr3_nt: TGTGCCAGCAGTGTACAGGGGTGTAATGAAAAACTGTTTTTT

v_call: TRBV2
clone_size: few
j_call: TRBJ1-1
d_call: .
cdr3_aa: CASSDTNEAFF
cdr3_nt: TGTGCCAGCAGTGATACGAATGAAGCTTTCTTT

v_call: TRBV29-1
clone_size: few
j_call: TRBJ2-7
d_call: TRBD1
cdr3_aa: CSVEPTTTGNYEQYF
cdr3_nt: TGCAGCGTTGAACCGACTACGACAGGGAACTACGAGCAGTACTTC

v_call: TRBV20-1
clone_size: many
j_call: TRBJ1-1
d_call: .
cdr3_aa: CSAREPQGNTEAFF
cdr3_nt: TGCAGTGCTAGAGAACCCCAGGGTAACACTGAAGCTTTCTTT

v_call: TRBV7-9
clone_size: .
j_call: TRBJ2-4
d_call: TRBD2
cdr3_aa: CASNPGLAGVAKNIQYF
cdr3_nt: TGTGCCAGCAACCCGGGACTAGCGGGAGTAGCCAAAAACATTCAGTACTTC

v_call: TRBV5-8
clone_size: .
j_call: TRBJ1-2
d_call: .
cdr3_aa: CASSLTGLNYGYTF
cdr3_nt: TGTGCCAGCAGCTTGACAGGGTTGAACTATGGCTACACCTTC

v_call: TRBV5-5
clone_size: .
j_call: TRBJ1-3
d_call: .
cdr3_aa: CASSLGLGGRGSGNTIYF
cdr3_nt: TGTGCCAGCAGCTTGGGCCTAGGGGGACGCGGCTCTGGAAACACCATATATTTT

v_call: TRBV11-3
clone_size: .
j_call: TRBJ2-1
d_call: .
cdr3_aa: CATSFGTAEQFF
cdr3_nt: TGTGCCACCAGCTTCGGTACAGCAGAGCAGTTCTTC

v_call: TRBV2
clone_size: many
j_call: TRBJ1-5
d_call: .
cdr3_aa: CASSEGVTDQPQHF
cdr3_nt: TGTGCCAGCAGTGAAGGGGTTACGGATCAGCCCCAGCATTTT

v_call: TRBV7-9
clone_size: many
j_call: TRBJ2-3
d_call: .
cdr3_aa: CASSWDWRTDTQYF
cdr3_nt: TGTGCCAGCAGCTGGGACTGGCGCACAGATACGCAGTATTTT

v_call: TRBV3-1
clone_size: many
j_call: TRBJ1-6
d_call: .
cdr3_aa: CASSQEGGNSPLHF
cdr3_nt: TGTGCCAGCAGCCAAGAAGGGGGTAATTCACCCCTCCACTTT

v_call: TRBV28
clone_size: few
j_call: TRBJ1-2
d_call: .
cdr3_aa: CASRTQPRYGYTF
cdr3_nt: TGTGCCAGCAGAACACAGCCCCGCTATGGCTACACCTTC

v_call: TRBV28
clone_size: .
j_call: TRBJ2-3
d_call: .
cdr3_aa: CASSRAAGPYRQYF
cdr3_nt: TGTGCCAGCAGTCGGGCGGCCGGTCCCTATAGGCAGTATTTT

v_call: TRBV30
clone_size: many
j_call: TRBJ2-1
d_call: .
cdr3_aa: CAWGQAGTLTYEQFF
cdr3_nt: TGTGCCTGGGGTCAAGCCGGGACCTTAACCTATGAGCAGTTCTTC

v_call: TRBV4-3
clone_size: .
j_call: TRBJ2-7
d_call: .
cdr3_aa: CASSQVLEAYELYF
cdr3_nt: TGCGCCAGCAGCCAAGTTCTAGAGGCCTACGAGCTGTACTTC

v_call: TRBV29-1
clone_size: .
j_call: TRBJ1-4
d_call: .
cdr3_aa: CSGGDEKLFF
cdr3_nt: TGCAGCGGAGGCGATGAAAAACTGTTTTTT

v_call: TRBV5-6
clone_size: .
j_call: TRBJ1-1
d_call: .
cdr3_aa: CASSLGRVRNTEAFF
cdr3_nt: TGTGCCAGCAGCTTGGGGAGGGTCCGGAACACTGAAGCTTTCTTT

v_call: TRBV6-1
clone_size: many
j_call: TRBJ1-1
d_call: TRBD1
cdr3_aa: CASRDRAGTEAFF
cdr3_nt: TGTGCCAGCAGGGACAGGGCAGGCACTGAAGCTTTCTTT

v_call: TRBV18
clone_size: many
j_call: TRBJ1-2
d_call: .
cdr3_aa: CASSPRSDSNYGYTF
cdr3_nt: TGTGCCAGCTCACCACGGAGTGATTCTAACTATGGCTACACCTTC

v_call: TRBV2
clone_size: .
j_call: TRBJ1-6
d_call: .
cdr3_aa: CASSEPGGAGLLYNSPLHF
cdr3_nt: TGTGCCAGCAGTGAACCCGGAGGGGCAGGTCTACTCTATAATTCACCCCTCCACTTT

v_call: TRBV7-2
clone_size: many
j_call: TRBJ2-1
d_call: TRBD2
cdr3_aa: CASSHSGREDEQFF
cdr3_nt: TGTGCCAGCAGCCACAGCGGACGGGAGGATGAGCAGTTCTTC

v_call: TRBV28
clone_size: few
j_call: TRBJ2-5
d_call: .
cdr3_aa: CATSPQPQETQYF
cdr3_nt: TGTGCCACCAGTCCCCAGCCCCAAGAGACCCAGTACTTC

v_call: TRBV5-1
clone_size: few
j_call: TRBJ2-7
d_call: .
cdr3_aa: CASSSKALYEQYF
cdr3_nt: TGCGCCAGCAGCTCGAAAGCCCTCTACGAGCAGTACTTC

v_call: TRBV7-2
clone_size: many
j_call: TRBJ2-7
d_call: TRBD1
cdr3_aa: CASSRRDSWYEQYF
cdr3_nt: TGTGCCAGCAGCAGAAGGGACAGTTGGTACGAGCAGTACTTC

v_call: TRBV7-9
clone_size: .
j_call: TRBJ1-1
d_call: .
cdr3_aa: CASSLSLTEAFF
cdr3_nt: TGTGCCAGCAGCTTATCGCTCACTGAAGCTTTCTTT